This T cell receptor (beta chain) derives from a study of shared clonotypes between healthy human individuals. As for the study in general: Each donor had three CD4 naive, three CD4 memory, two CD8 naive and one CD8 memory plate.

TCRdb's copy holds only in-frame clones and misses some; the assay was immunoSEQ multiplex PCR. Counted here are about 2.4 million clones, 80% to 95% occurring once; the ten biggest clones make up about 0.38%. Findings and limits, study-wide: Depth was large, yet rarefaction showed that sorted-subset sequencing was incomplete.

Details on this clone: What it binds is unknown.

CDR1 SGHDN and CDR2 FVKESK come from the germline V gene. V was pared by 3 bases and J by 2 bases, with 17 bases between. The CDR3 runs 16 residues. This TCR came from a young man in good health. Some clones in this sample may be carry-over from other donors' samples. The sequenced material came from naive CD4+ T cells from PBMCs. Regarding subset: CD45RA+ positively selected. The chain employs TRBV14 and TRBJ2-7; D might be TRBD1 (6 bases). CDR3 amino acids: CASSQAHGTPTYEQYF. The CDR3 bases are TGTGCCAGCAGCCAGGCCCATGGGACACCGACCTACGAGCAGTACTTC.